The 20 T cell receptor beta chains reported below all come from one sample, sequenced in a study of quantifying T cell responses using KT2 cells. About the research overall: TCR alpha and beta constant-region primers primed reverse transcription of RNA.

The cDNA 3' end received a ligated oligonucleotide with a UMI. An equimolar mix of RC1.1 and RC1.2 primed the beta chain across TRBC1 and TRBC2. Via MiXCR, TCRdb re-called the UMI-ligation and nested PCR reads, giving one row per CDR3 protein. Among around 50,000 distinct CDR3 sequences listed, roughly 12% were seen once. The sample comprised PBMCs spiked with cells of the T cell clone KT2. These receptors came from a human donor.

This clonotype was counted ten times or more. The genes are TRBV20-1 and TRBJ2-7; D unclear. Germline values: CDR1 DFQATT, CDR2 SNEGSKA (reference sequence). Trimming shortened V by 6 bases and J by 2 bases, and 11 bases separated the two germline ends. The CDR3 has 12 amino acids. The CDR3 spells CSAPDRTYEQYF. For the CDR3, the DNA is TGCAGTGCGCCCGACCGAACCTACGAGCAGTACTTC.

V usage is TRBV5-6 and J usage is TRBJ2-5; D might be TRBD1 or TRBD2, each matching 6 bases. Germline CDR1 SGHDT, CDR2 YYEEEE. The CDR3 sequence is 16 residues long. V lost 0 bases and J lost 2, with 14 bases in between. CDR3 loop: CASSLGGAPHQETQYF. DNA for the CDR3: TGTGCCAGCAGCTTGGGGGGGGCCCCGCATCAAGAGACCCAGTACTTC.

This clonotype was found many times. The chain has TRBV12-3 or TRBV12-4 and TRBJ1-6, with a tentative D call TRBD1 (5 bases). The V end lost 5 bases, the J end lost 8 bases, and 19 bases lay between the germline ends. The length of the CDR3 is 16 residues. CDR3 loop: CASSGGSGRTHSPLHF. Written as DNA, the CDR3 is TGTGCCAGCAGTGGGGGTTCAGGGAGGACCCATTCACCCCTCCACTTT.

There are a few counts of this clonotype. The V and J genes are TRBV15 and TRBJ2-3; D not resolved. V was shortened by 4 bases and J by 0 bases, with 5 bases between the two germline ends. In germline, CDR1 is LNHNV, CDR2 YYDKDF (reference sequence). The CDR3 loop spans 13 amino acids. The CDR3 nucleotides read TGTGCCACCAGCATTCCTAGCACAGATACGCAGTATTTT. Translation: CATSIPSTDTQYF.

This clonotype was counted only a few times. The chain is built from TRBV7-8 and TRBJ2-3, with 8 bases that match TRBD2. The CDR3 length is 15 residues. After removal of 1 base from V and 4 bases from J, the junction contained 4 bases not matched to a gene. Germline assignment: CDR1 SGHVS and CDR2 FQNEAQ. DNA of the CDR3: TGTGCCAGCAGCTTAGTAGCGGGACTTTCAGATACGCAGTATTTT. Encoded protein: CASSLVAGLSDTQYF.

The rearrangement links TRBV6-5 to TRBJ1-2; TRBD1 might be the D (5 bases). There are 15 residues in the CDR3. The germline V and J ends were trimmed by 4 bases and 0 bases, with 12 bases remaining between them. Germline V gene sequence: CDR1 MNHEY, CDR2 SVGAGI. CDR3 coding DNA: TGTGCCAGCAGTTCCCGACAGACAACTAACTATGGCTACACCTTC. Amino acids: CASSSRQTTNYGYTF.

This sequence joins TRBV20-1 and TRBJ1-1, with TRBD1 identical over 9 bases. In germline, CDR1 is DFQATT, CDR2 SNEGSKA (reference sequence). The CDR3 extends over 18 amino acids. V gave up 0 bases and J gave up 4 bases; unmatched junction bases: 15. In DNA, the CDR3 is TGCAGTGCTAGAGATCCTCCCAAACTGGGACAGGGAGGCACTGAAGCTTTCTTT. This encodes CSARDPPKLGQGGTEAFF.

This clonotype has more than one count but fewer than ten. The chain employs TRBV20-1 and TRBJ1-6; D perhaps matches TRBD1 (6 bases). CDR1 and CDR2 (germline): DFQATT, SNEGSKA (reference sequence). Trimming stripped 5 bases from V and 7 bases from J, with 12 bases between. CDR3 length: 13 residues. The CDR3 DNA reads as TGCAGTGCTGTAGACAGGAGCAATTCACCCCTCCACTTT. Protein: CSAVDRSNSPLHF.

A remark on this clonotype: Given a much more abundant clone one base away, this may be a read error. The V and J genes are TRBV27 and TRBJ2-1; either TRBD1 or TRBD2 may supply D (6 bases each). This CDR3 has 14 amino acids. Germline CDR1 is MNHEY and CDR2 is SMNVEV (reference sequence). Trimming removed 11 bases at V and 4 bases at J, with 18 bases between. The CDR3 sequence: CAAGERAVYNEQFF. CDR3 nucleotide sequence: TGTGCCGCAGGGGAGCGGGCGGTTTACAATGAGCAGTTCTTC.

This clonotype was seen many times. The chain recombines TRBV19 with TRBJ1-5, with D possibly TRBD1 on 6 matching bases. Looked up from germline, CDR1 is LNHDA and CDR2 is SQIVND (reference sequence). V was cut by 3 bases and J by 1 base, with 10 bases left in between. The CDR3 is 15 amino acids. This chain's CDR3 is CASSMRTVSNQPQHF. DNA of the CDR3: TGTGCCAGTAGTATGAGGACAGTCAGCAATCAGCCCCAGCATTTT.

This clonotype has only a few counts. V and J are TRBV20-1 and TRBJ2-1; 9 bases fit TRBD2. Trimming at V came to 7 bases and at J to 4 bases, leaving 5 bases not matched to a gene. This CDR3 has 13 amino acids. The germline V gene has CDR1 DFQATT and CDR2 SNEGSKA (reference sequence). In DNA, the CDR3 is TGCAGTGAAGCGGGAGGCCCTTACAATGAGCAGTTCTTC. Translated: CSEAGGPYNEQFF.

V usage is TRBV21-1 and J usage is TRBJ1-1; the table's D call, TRBD1, has no DNA check behind it. TRBV21-1 is assigned pseudogene status. The CDR3 is 14 amino acids. The CDR3 loop reads CASSDRTGNTEAFF. As DNA, the CDR3 is TGTGCCAGCAGCGACCGGACAGGTAACACTGAAGCTTTCTTT.

This clonotype was seen only a few times. The chain joins TRBV20-1 to TRBJ2-2, with TRBD2 matching 13 bases. V lost 2 bases to trimming and J lost 3 bases; unmatched junction nucleotides: 6. Germline lookup yields CDR1 DFQATT and CDR2 SNEGSKA (reference sequence). This CDR3 has 17 residues. This CDR3 is CSARTSGRAYDTGELFF. CDR3 sequence (DNA): TGCAGTGCTAGAACTAGCGGGAGGGCCTACGACACCGGGGAGCTGTTTTTT.

The table lists this clonotype with many counts. The V and J genes are TRBV27 and TRBJ2-3; TRBD1 or TRBD2 may be the D gene (6 bases each). Germline assignment: CDR1 MNHEY and CDR2 SMNVEV (reference sequence). The CDR3 covers 15 residues. V was shortened by 5 bases and J by 11 bases, with 23 bases between the two germline ends. The CDR3 DNA follows: TGTGCCAGCAGTCTAACTTCCGGGGGCCTGGGCAGGCAGTATTTT. It is translated as CASSLTSGGLGRQYF.

Concerning this clonotype itself: This clone may be a read error of a much larger clone one base away. The genes are TRBV6-2 or TRBV6-3 and TRBJ2-5, with D possibly being TRBD2 (5 bases). Germline assignment: CDR1 MNHEY and CDR2 SVGEGT. V dropped 0 bases and J dropped 0 bases, with 11 bases sitting between them. The CDR3 has 16 amino acids. Here the CDR3 DNA reads TGTGCCAGCAGTTACTCGATCGACGGGAACCAAGAGACCCAGTACTTC. This gives the protein CASSYSIDGNQETQYF.

The chain recombines TRBV10-2 with TRBJ1-5, with a weak D call TRBD1 (5 bases). The CDR3 spans 13 residues. V lost 4 bases to trimming and J lost 7 bases, with 11 bases between them. Per the germline V gene, CDR1 is WSHSY and CDR2 is SAAADI. Written as DNA, the CDR3 is TGCGCCAGCAGTGTTGGGGGTAGACAGCCCCAGCATTTT. This encodes CASSVGGRQPQHF.

This clonotype has at least ten counts. One end of the junction does not line up with germline, which may come from a read error. V usage is TRBV7-7 and J usage is TRBJ2-3, with unresolved D. CDR1 and CDR2 from the germline V gene are SSHAT and FNYEAQ (reference sequence). The CDR3 consists of 14 residues. CDR3 sequence (DNA): TGTGCTAGCAGCTCCTCCGGAAGCACAGATACGCAGTATTTT. Translating it yields CASSSSGSTDTQYF.

There are a few counts of this clonotype. CDR3 sequence reads: CSASGLAGKETYEQYF. In DNA, the CDR3 is TGCAGTGCTAGTGGTTTAGCGGGAAAAGAAACCTACGAGCAGTACTTC. The rearrangement uses TRBV20-1 and TRBJ2-7; the match to TRBD2 covers 8 bases. Germline CDR1 is DFQATT and CDR2 is SNEGSKA (reference sequence). J was trimmed by 2 bases and V by 3 bases; bases with no gene match: 12. This CDR3 is built from 16 residues.

Concerning this clonotype itself: An end of the junction differs from the germline gene, which may be a read error. The J gene is TRBJ1-2, the V gene TRBV7-2; D not resolved. Per the germline V gene, CDR1 is SGHTA and CDR2 is FQGNSA. This CDR3 has 12 amino acids. The CDR3 coding sequence is TGTGCCAGCAGCGCGGCAGGCTATGGCTACAACTTC. This encodes CASSAAGYGYNF.

Many counts were recorded for this clonotype. V and J are TRBV6-5 and TRBJ1-5; TRBD1 matches at 7 bases. Germline CDR1 and CDR2: MNHEY and SVGAGI. V shed 6 bases and J 3 bases; nucleotides not matched to a gene: 11. The CDR3 covers 16 residues. The CDR3 sequence: CASSPGTDGNNQPQHF. CDR3 DNA sequence: TGTGCCAGCAGCCCCGGGACAGATGGAAACAATCAGCCCCAGCATTTT.